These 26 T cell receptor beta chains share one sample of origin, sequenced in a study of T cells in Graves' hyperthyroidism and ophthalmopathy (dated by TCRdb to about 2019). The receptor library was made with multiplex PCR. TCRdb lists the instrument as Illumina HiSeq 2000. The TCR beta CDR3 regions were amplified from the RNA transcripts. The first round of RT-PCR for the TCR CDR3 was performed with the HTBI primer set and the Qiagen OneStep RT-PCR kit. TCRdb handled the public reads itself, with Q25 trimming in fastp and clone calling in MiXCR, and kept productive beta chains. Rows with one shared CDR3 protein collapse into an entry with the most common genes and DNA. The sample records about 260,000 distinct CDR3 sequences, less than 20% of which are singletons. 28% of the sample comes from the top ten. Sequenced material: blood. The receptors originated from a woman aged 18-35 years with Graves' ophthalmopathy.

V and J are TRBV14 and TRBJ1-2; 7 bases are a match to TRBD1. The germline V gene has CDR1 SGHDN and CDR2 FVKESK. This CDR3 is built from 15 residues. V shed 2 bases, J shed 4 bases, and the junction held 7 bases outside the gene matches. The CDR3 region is CASSQKTGAAYGYTF. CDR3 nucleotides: TGTGCCAGCAGCCAAAAAACAGGGGCAGCCTATGGCTACACCTTC.

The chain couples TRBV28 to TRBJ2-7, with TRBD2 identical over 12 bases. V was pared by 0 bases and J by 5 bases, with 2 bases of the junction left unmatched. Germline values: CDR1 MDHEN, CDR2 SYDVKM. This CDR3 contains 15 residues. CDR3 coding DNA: TGTGCCAGCAGTTTATGGGCTAGCGGGGGGGACGAGCAGTACTTC. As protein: CASSLWASGGDEQYF.

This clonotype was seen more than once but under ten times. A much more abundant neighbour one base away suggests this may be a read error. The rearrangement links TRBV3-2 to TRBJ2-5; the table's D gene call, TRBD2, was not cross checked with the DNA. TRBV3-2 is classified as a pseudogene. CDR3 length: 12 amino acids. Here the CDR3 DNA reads TGTGCCGGCAGGCGGCTAGTCGAGACCCAGTACTTC. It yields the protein CAGRRLVETQYF.

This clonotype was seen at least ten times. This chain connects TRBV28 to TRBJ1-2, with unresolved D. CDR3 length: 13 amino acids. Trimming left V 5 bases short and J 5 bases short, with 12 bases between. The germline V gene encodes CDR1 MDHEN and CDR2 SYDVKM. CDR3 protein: CASSEPSGYGYTF. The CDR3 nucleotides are TGTGCCAGCAGTGAGCCTTCCGGGTATGGCTACACCTTC.

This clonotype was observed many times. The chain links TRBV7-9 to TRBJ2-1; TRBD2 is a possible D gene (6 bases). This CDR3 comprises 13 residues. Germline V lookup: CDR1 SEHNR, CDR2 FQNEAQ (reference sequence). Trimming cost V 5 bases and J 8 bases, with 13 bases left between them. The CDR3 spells CASSVKSGDEQFF. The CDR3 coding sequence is TGTGCCAGCAGCGTAAAATCGGGGGATGAGCAGTTCTTC.

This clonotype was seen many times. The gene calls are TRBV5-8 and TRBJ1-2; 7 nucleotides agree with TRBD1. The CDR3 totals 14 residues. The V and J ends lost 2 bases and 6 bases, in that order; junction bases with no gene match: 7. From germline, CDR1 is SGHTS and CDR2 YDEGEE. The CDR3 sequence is CASSLKTGWDGYTF. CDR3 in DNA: TGTGCCAGCAGCTTAAAGACAGGGTGGGATGGCTACACCTTC.

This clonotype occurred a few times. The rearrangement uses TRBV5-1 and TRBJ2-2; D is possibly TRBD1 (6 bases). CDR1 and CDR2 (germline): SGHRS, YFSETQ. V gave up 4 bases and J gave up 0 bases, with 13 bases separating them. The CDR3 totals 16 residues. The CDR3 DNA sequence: TGCGCCAGCAGCCCCCCGAGGGGGACGAACACCGGGGAGCTGTTTTTT. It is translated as CASSPPRGTNTGELFF.

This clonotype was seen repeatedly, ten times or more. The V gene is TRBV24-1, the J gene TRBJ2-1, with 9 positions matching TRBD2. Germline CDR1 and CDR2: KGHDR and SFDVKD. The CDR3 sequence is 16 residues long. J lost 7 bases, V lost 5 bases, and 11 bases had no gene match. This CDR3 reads CATSGDRSGGRNEQFF. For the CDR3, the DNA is TGTGCCACCAGTGGGGATAGGAGCGGGGGGCGGAATGAGCAGTTCTTC.

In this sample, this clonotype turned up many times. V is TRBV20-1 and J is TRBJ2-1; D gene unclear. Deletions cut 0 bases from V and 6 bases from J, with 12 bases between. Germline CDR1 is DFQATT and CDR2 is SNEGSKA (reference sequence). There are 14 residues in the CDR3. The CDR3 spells CSARDRRTGNEQFF. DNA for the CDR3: TGCAGTGCTAGAGATCGCAGGACGGGCAATGAGCAGTTCTTC.

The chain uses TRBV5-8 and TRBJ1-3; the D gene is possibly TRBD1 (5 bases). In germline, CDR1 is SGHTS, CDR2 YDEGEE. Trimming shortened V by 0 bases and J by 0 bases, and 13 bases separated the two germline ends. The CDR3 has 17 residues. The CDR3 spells CASSLVSQASSGNTIYF. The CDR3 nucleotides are TGTGCCAGCAGCTTGGTCTCACAGGCTTCCTCTGGAAACACCATATATTTT.

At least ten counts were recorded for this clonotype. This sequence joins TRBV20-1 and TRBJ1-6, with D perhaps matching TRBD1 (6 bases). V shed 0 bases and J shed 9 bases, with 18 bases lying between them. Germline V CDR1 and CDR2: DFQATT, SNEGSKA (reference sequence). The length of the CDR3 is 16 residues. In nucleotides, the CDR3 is TGCAGTGCTAGAGACCCCTCAGGGGAGGGGAGTTCACCCCTCCACTTT. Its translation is CSARDPSGEGSSPLHF.

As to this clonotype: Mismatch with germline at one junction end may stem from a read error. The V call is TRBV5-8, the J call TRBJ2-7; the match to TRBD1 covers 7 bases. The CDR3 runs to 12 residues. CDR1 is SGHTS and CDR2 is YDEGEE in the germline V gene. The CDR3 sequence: CASSFLTGQRDF. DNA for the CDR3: TGTGCCAGCAGCTTTTTAACGGGACAGAGAGACTTC.

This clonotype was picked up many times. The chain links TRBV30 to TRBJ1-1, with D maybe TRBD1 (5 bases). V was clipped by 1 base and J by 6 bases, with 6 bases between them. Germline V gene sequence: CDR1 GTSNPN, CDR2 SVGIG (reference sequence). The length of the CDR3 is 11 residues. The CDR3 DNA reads TGTGCCTGGAGTGGGGGCGCTGAAGCTTTCTTT. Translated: CAWSGGAEAFF.

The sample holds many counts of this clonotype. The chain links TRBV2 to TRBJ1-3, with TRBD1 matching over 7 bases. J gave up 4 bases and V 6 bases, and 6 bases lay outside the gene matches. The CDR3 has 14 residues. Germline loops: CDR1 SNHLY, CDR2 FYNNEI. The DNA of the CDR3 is TGTGCCAGCAGGTCACAGGGGAGCGGAAACACCATATATTTT. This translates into CASRSQGSGNTIYF.

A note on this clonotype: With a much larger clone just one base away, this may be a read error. In nucleotides, the CDR3 is TGTGCCAGCAAGAGATGGGGCAATCAGCCCCAGCATTTT. Protein sequence: CASKRWGNQPQHF. This chain uses TRBV19 with TRBJ1-5; unclear D gene. The CDR3 has 13 residues. V shed 9 bases and J shed 2 bases, with 11 bases lying between them. The germline V gene encodes CDR1 LNHDA and CDR2 SQIVND (reference sequence).

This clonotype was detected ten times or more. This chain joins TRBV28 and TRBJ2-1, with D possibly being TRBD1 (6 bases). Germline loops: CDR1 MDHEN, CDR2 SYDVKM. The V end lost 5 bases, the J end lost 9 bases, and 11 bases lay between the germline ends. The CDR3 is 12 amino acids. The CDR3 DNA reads TGTGCCAGCAGTCTAAAACAGGGTGAGCAGTTCTTC. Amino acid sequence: CASSLKQGEQFF.

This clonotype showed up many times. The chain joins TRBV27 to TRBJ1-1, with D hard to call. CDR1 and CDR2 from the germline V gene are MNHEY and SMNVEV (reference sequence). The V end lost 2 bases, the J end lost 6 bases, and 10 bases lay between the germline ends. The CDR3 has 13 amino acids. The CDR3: CASSLSVNAEAFF. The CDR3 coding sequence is TGTGCCAGCAGTTTAAGCGTTAACGCTGAAGCTTTCTTT.

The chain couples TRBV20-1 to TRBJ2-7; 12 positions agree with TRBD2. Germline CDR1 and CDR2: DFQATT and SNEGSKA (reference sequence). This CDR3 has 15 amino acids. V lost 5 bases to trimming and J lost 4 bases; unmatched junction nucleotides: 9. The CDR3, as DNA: TGCAGTGCTTCCCGACTAGCGGGAGCCGGGTACGAGCAGTACTTC. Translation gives CSASRLAGAGYEQYF.

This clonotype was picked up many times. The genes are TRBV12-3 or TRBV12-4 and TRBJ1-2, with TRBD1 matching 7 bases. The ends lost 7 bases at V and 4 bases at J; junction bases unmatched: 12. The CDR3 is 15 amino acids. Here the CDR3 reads CASTPVPTGPYGYTF. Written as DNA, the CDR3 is TGTGCCAGCACCCCCGTCCCGACAGGGCCCTATGGCTACACCTTC.

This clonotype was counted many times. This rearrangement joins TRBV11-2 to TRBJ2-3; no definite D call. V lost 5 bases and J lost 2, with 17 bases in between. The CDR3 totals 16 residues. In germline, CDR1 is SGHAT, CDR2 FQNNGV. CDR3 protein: CASSKGYSSHTDTQYF. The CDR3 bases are TGTGCCAGCAGCAAAGGGTACTCGTCCCACACAGATACGCAGTATTTT. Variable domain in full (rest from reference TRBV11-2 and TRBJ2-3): EAGVAQSPRYKIIEKRQSVAFWCNPISGHATLYWYQQILGQGPKLLIQFQNNGVVDDSQLPKDRFSAERLKGVDSTLKIQPAKLEDSAVYLCASSKGYSSHTDTQYFGPGTRLTVL.

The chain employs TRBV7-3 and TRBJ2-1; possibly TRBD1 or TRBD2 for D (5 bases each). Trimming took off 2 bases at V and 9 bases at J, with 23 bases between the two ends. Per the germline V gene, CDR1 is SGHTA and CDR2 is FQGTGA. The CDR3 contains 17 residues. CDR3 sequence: CASSLWVGPAGGGEQFF. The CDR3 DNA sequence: TGTGCCAGCAGCTTATGGGTTGGACCGGCGGGTGGGGGTGAGCAGTTCTTC.

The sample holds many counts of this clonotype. CDR3 in DNA: TGTGCCAGCAGCCCCACCCTGGGGACTAATTCACCCCTCCACTTT. Translating it yields CASSPTLGTNSPLHF. The V and J genes are TRBV3-1 and TRBJ1-6; a possible D gene is TRBD1 (5 bases). CDR3 length equals 15 residues. The V end lost 4 bases, the J end lost 6 bases, and 13 bases lay between the germline ends. CDR1 and CDR2 from the germline V gene are LGHDT and YNNKEL (reference sequence).

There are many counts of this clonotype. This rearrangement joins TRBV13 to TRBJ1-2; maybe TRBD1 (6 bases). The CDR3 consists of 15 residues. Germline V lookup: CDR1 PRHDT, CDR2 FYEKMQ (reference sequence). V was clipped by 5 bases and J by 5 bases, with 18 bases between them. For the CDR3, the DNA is TGTGCCAGCAGCCCGAATTTGGGGGCTCGGTATGGCTACACCTTC. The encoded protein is CASSPNLGARYGYTF.

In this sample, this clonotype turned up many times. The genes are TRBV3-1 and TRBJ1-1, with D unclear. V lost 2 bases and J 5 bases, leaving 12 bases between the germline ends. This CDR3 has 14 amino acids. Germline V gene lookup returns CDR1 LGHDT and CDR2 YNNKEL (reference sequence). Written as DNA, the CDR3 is TGTGCCAGCAGCCAACACCGAACGGGAACTGAAGCTTTCTTT. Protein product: CASSQHRTGTEAFF.

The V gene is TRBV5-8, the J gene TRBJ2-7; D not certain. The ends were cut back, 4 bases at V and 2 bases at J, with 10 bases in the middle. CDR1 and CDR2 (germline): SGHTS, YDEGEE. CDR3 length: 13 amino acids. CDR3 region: CASSPVGAYEQYF. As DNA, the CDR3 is TGTGCCAGCAGCCCGGTTGGGGCCTACGAGCAGTACTTC.

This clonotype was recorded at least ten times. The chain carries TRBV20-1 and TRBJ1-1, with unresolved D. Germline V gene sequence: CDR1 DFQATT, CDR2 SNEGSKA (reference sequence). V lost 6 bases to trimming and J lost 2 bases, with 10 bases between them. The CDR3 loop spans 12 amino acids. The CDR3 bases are TGCAGTGCCAGGCGGGTTAACACTGAAGCTTTCTTT. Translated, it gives CSARRVNTEAFF.